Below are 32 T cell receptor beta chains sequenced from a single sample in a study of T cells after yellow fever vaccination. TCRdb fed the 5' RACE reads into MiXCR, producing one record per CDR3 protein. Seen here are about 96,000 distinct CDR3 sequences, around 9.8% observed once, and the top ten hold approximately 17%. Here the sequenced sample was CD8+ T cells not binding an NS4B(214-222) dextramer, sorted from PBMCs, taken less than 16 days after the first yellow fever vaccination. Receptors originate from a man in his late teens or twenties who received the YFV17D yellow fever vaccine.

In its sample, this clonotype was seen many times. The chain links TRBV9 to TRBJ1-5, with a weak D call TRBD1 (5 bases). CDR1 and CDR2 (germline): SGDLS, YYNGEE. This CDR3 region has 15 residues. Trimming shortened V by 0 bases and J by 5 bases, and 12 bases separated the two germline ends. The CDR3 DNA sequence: TGTGCCAGCAGCGTAGCTGGGGACGGGTATCAGCCCCAGCATTTT. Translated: CASSVAGDGYQPQHF.

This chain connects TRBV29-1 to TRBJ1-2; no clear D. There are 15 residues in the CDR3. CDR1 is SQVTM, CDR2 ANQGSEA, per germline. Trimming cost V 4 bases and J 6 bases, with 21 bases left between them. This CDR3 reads CSVALGEGGWNGYTF. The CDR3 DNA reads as TGCAGCGTTGCGCTTGGAGAGGGAGGATGGAATGGCTACACCTTC.

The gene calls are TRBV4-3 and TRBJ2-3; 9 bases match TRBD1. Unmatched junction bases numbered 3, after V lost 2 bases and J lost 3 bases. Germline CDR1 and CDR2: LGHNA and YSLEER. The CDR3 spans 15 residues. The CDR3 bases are TGCGCCAGCAGCCAAACAGGGGGCGAAACAGATACGCAGTATTTT. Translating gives CASSQTGGETDTQYF.

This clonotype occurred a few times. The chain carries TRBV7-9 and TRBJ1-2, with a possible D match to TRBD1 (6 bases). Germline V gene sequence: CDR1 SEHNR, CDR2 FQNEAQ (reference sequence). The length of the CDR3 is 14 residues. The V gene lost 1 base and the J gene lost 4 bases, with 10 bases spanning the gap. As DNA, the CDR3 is TGTGCCAGCAGCTTAGTCGGGACAAGCTATGGCTACACCTTC. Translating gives CASSLVGTSYGYTF. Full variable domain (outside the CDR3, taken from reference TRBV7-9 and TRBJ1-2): DTGVSQNPRHKITKRGQNVTFRCDPISEHNRLYWYRQTLGQGPEFLTYFQNEAQLEKSRLLSDRFSAERPKGSFSTLEIQRTEQGDSAMYLCASSLVGTSYGYTFGSGTRLTVV.

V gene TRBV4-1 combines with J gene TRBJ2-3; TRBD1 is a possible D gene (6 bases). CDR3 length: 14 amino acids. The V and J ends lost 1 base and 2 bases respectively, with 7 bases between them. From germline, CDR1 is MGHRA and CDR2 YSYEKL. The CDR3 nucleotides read TGCGCCAGCAGCCAAGCAGGGGACACAGATACGCAGTATTTT. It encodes CASSQAGDTDTQYF.

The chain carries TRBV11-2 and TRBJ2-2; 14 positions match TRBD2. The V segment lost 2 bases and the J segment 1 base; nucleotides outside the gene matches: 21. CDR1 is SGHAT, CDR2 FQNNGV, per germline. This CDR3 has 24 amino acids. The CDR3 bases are TGTGCCAGCAGCTTATATCACGGCCTCGTTTACGGGACTAGCGGGGGAGAGAACACCGGGGAGCTGTTTTTT. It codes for CASSLYHGLVYGTSGGENTGELFF.

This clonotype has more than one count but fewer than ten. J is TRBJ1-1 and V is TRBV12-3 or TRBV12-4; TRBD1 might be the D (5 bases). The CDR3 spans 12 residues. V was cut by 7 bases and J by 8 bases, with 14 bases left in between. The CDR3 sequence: CASTLRGREAFF. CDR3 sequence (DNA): TGTGCCAGCACCCTGAGGGGTCGAGAAGCTTTCTTT.

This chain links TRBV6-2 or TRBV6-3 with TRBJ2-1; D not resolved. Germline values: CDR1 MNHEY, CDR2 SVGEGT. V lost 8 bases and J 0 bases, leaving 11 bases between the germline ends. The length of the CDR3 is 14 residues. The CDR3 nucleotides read TGTGCCAGCCGACTTTACGGCTCCTACAATGAGCAGTTCTTC. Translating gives CASRLYGSYNEQFF.

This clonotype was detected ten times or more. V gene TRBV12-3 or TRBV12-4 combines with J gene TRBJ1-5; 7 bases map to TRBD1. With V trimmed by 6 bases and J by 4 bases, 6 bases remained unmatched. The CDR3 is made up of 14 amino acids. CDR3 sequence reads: CASSWGQSNQPQHF. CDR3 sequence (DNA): TGTGCCAGCAGCTGGGGACAGAGTAATCAGCCCCAGCATTTT.

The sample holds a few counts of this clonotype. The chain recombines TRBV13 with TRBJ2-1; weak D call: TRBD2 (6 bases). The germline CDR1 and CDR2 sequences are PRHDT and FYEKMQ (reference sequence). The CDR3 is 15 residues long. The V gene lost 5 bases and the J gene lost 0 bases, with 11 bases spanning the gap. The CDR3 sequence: CASSPDGSSYNEQFF. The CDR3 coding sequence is TGTGCCAGCAGCCCGGACGGGAGCTCCTACAATGAGCAGTTCTTC. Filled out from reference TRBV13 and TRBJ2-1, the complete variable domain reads AAGVIQSPRHLIKEKRETATLKCYPIPRHDTVYWYQQGPGQDPQFLISFYEKMQSDKGSIPDRFSAQQFSDYHSELNMSSLELGDSALYFCASSPDGSSYNEQFFGPGTRLTVL.

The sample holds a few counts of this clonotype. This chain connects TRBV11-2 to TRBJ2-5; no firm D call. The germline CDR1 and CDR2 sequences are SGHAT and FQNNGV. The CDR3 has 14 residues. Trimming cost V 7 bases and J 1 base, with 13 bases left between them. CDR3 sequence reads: CASNQLGIQETQYF. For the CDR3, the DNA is TGTGCCAGCAACCAACTGGGGATCCAAGAGACCCAGTACTTC.

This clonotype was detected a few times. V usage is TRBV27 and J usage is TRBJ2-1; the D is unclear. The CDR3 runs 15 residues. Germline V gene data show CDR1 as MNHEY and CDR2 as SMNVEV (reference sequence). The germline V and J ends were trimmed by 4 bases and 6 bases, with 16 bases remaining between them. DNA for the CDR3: TGTGCCAGCAGTTGGGCGCCAGGAACGGTCAATGAGCAGTTCTTC. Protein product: CASSWAPGTVNEQFF.

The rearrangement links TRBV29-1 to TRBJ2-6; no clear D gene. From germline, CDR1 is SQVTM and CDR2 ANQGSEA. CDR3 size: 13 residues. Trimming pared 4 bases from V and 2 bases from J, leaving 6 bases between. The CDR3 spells CSVVSPGANVLTF. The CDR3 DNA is TGCAGCGTTGTATCTCCTGGGGCCAACGTCCTGACTTTC. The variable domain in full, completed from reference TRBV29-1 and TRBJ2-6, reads SAVISQKPSRDICQRGTSLTIQCQVDSQVTMMFWYRQQPGQSLTLIATANQGSEATYESGFVIDKFPISRPNLTFSTLTVSNMSPEDSSIYLCSVVSPGANVLTFGAGSRLTVL.

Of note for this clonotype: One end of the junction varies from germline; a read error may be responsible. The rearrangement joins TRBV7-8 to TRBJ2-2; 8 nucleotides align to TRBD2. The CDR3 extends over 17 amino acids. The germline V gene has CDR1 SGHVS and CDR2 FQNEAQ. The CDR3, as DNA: TGTGCCAACAGCTTAGCCCCCCAGCGGGGGACCAGGGGGGAGCTGTTTTTT. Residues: CANSLAPQRGTRGELFF.

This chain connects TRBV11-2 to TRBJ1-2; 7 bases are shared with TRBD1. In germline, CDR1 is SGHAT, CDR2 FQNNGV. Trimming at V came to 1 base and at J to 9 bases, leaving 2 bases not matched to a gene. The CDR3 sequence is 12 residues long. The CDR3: CASSLGDRSYTF. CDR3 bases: TGTGCCAGCAGCTTAGGGGACAGAAGCTACACCTTC.

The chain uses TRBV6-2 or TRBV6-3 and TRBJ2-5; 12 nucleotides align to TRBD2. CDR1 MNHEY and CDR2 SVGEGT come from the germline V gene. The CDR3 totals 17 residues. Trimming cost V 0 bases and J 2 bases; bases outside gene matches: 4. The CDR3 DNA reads TGTGCCAGCAGTTACTCAACTAGCGGGGGGCTGCAAGAGACCCAGTACTTC. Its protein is CASSYSTSGGLQETQYF.

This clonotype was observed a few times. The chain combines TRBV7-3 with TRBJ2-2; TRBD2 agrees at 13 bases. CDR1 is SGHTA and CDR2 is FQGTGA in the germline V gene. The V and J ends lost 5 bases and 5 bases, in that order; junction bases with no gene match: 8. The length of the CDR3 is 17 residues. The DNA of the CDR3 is TGTGCCAGCAGCACGGCGACTAGCGGGGGGCAAACCGGGGAGCTGTTTTTT. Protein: CASSTATSGGQTGELFF.

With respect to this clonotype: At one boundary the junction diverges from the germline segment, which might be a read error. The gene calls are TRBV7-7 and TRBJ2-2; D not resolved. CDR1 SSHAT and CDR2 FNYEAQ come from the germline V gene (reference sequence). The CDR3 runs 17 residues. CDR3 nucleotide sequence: TGTGCTAGCAGCTTAGAGAGCGCCAGGCCGAACACCGGGGAGCTGTTTTTT. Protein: CASSLESARPNTGELFF.

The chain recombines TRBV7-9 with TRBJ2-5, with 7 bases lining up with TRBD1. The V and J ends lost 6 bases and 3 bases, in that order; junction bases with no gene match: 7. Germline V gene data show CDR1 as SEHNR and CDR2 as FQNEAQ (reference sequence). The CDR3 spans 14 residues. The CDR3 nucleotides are TGTGCCAGCAGTATTCCAGGGGGAAAAGAGACCCAGTACTTC. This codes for CASSIPGGKETQYF.

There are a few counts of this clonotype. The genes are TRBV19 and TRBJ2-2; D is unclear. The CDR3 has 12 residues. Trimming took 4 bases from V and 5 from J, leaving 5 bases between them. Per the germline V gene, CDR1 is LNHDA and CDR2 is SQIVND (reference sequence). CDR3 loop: CASSSGTGELFF. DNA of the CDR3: TGTGCCAGTAGTAGCGGAACCGGGGAGCTGTTTTTT. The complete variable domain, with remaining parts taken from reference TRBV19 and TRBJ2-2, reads DGGITQSPKYLFRKEGQNVTLSCEQNLNHDAMYWYRQDPGQGLRLIYYSQIVNDFQKGDIAEGYSVSREKKESFPLTVTSAQKNPTAFYLCASSSGTGELFFGEGSRLTVL.

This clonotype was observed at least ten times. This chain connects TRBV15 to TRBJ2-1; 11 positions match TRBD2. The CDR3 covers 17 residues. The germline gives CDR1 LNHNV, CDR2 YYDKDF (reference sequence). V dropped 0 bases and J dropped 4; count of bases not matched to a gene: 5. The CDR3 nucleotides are TGTGCCACCAGCAGAGATTTAGGGACTAGCGGTTACAATGAGCAGTTCTTC. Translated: CATSRDLGTSGYNEQFF.

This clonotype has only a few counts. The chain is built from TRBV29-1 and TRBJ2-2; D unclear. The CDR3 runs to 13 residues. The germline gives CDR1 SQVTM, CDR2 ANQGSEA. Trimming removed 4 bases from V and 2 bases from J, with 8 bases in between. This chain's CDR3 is CSVAGRNTGELFF. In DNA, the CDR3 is TGCAGCGTTGCGGGCAGAAACACCGGGGAGCTGTTTTTT.

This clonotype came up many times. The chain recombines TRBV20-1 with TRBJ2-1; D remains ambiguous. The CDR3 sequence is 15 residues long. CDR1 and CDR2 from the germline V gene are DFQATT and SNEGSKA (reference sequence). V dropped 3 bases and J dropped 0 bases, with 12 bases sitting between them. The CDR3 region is CSASQLHSSYNEQFF. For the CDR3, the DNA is TGCAGTGCTAGTCAACTTCACAGCTCCTACAATGAGCAGTTCTTC.

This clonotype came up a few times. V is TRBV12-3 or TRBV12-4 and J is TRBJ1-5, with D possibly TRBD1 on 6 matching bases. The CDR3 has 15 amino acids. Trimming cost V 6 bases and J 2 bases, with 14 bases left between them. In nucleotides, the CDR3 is TGTGCCAGCAGGGCAAACAGGGAGGGCAATCAGCCCCAGCATTTT. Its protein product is CASRANREGNQPQHF.

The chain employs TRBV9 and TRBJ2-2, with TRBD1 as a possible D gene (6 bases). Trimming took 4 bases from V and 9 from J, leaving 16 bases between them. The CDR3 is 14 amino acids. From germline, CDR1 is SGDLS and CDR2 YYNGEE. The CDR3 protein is CASSPDRFARELFF. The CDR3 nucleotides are TGTGCCAGCAGCCCCGACAGGTTCGCCCGGGAGCTGTTTTTT.

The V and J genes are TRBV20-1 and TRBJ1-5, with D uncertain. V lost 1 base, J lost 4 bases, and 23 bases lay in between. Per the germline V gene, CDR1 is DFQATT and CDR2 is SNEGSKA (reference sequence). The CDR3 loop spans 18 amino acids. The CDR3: CSARGRSRVGLANQPQHF. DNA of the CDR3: TGCAGTGCTAGAGGTCGTAGCAGAGTAGGGTTAGCAAATCAGCCCCAGCATTTT.

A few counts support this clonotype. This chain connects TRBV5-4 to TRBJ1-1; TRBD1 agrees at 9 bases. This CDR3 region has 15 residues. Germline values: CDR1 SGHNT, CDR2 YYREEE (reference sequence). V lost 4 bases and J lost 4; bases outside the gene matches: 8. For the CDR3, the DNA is TGTGCCAGCAGCGGGGCGGGACAGGGAGGCACTGAAGCTTTCTTT. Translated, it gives CASSGAGQGGTEAFF.

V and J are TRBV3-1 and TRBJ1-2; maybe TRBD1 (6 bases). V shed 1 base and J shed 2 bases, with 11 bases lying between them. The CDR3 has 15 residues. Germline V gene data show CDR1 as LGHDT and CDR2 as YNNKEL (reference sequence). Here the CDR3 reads CASSQGGQGNYGYTF. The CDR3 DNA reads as TGTGCCAGCAGCCAAGGTGGGCAGGGGAACTATGGCTACACCTTC.

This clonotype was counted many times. The CDR3 coding sequence is TGCAGCGTTGTTGTGGGGGGGACCACCGGGGAGCTGTTTTTT. The encoded protein is CSVVVGGTTGELFF. The rearrangement joins TRBV29-1 to TRBJ2-2; 7 bases are a match to TRBD2. Germline V CDR1 and CDR2: SQVTM, ANQGSEA. V shed 4 bases, J shed 4 bases, and the junction held 6 bases outside the gene matches. The CDR3 consists of 14 residues.

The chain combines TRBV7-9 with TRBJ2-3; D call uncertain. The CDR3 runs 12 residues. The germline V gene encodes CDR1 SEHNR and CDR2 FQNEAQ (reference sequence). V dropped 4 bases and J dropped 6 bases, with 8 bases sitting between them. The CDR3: CASSSTWDTQYF. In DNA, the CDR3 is TGTGCCAGCAGCTCTACTTGGGATACGCAGTATTTT.

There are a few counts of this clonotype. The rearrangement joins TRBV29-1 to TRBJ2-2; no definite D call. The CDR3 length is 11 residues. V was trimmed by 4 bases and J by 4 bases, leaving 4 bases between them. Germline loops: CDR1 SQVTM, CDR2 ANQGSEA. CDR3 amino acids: CSVVVTGELFF. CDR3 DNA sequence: TGCAGCGTTGTGGTCACCGGGGAGCTGTTTTTT.

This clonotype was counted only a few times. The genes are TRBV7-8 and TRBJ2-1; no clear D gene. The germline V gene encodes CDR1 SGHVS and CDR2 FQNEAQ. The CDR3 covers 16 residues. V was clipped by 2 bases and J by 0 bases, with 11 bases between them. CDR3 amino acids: CASSLRQRSSYNEQFF. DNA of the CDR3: TGTGCCAGCAGCTTAAGGCAACGCTCCTCCTACAATGAGCAGTTCTTC.